Following are 10 T cell receptor beta chains from one sample sequenced in a study of blood T cells in healthy people across ages. A sample-barcoded 5' primer and a J-beta primer mix were used in a second PCR of roughly 7 to 11 cycles. One entry per CDR3 protein results from TCRdb running MiXCR on the 5' RACE reads. The sample yields about a million distinct CDR3 sequences, 45% to 60% seen once. The sequenced sample consisted of blood. Source of these receptors: a woman aged 55-69 years in good health.

The rearrangement joins TRBV29-1 to TRBJ1-4; weak D call: TRBD1 (5 bases). The V gene lost 4 bases and the J gene lost 12 bases, with 21 bases spanning the gap. The CDR3 consists of 14 residues. CDR1 and CDR2 from the germline V gene are SQVTM and ANQGSEA. The CDR3 spells CSVARPGAPDELFF. As DNA, the CDR3 is TGCAGCGTTGCTCGACCCGGGGCCCCTGATGAACTGTTTTTT. The whole variable domain, remainder taken from reference TRBV29-1 and TRBJ1-4, is SAVISQKPSRDICQRGTSLTIQCQVDSQVTMMFWYRQQPGQSLTLIATANQGSEATYESGFVIDKFPISRPNLTFSTLTVSNMSPEDSSIYLCSVARPGAPDELFFGSGTQLSVL.

V is TRBV6-1 and J is TRBJ2-7; D unresolved. The end of the DNA aligns better with TRBJ2-5, so the J call may be wrong. The CDR3 spans 13 residues. The V gene's germline CDR1 is MNHNS and CDR2 SASEGT. This chain's CDR3 is CASSEVVWETQYF. The CDR3 DNA reads TGTGCCAGCAGTGAAGTGGTCTGGGAGACCCAGTACTTC.

V is TRBV4-1 and J is TRBJ2-3; TRBD2 is a possible D gene (5 bases). The V gene's germline CDR1 is MGHRA and CDR2 YSYEKL. Trimming shortened V by 3 bases and J by 4 bases, and 14 bases separated the two germline ends. CDR3 size: 15 residues. The CDR3 sequence is CASSHRREGPDTQYF. The CDR3 DNA is TGCGCCAGCAGCCATCGCCGCGAGGGCCCAGATACGCAGTATTTT.

The CDR3 sequence: CASSISGIQETQYF. In nucleotides, the CDR3 is TGTGCCAGCAGCATTTCAGGGATCCAAGAGACCCAGTACTTC. The chain has TRBV12-3 or TRBV12-4 and TRBJ2-5; TRBD1 might be the D (5 bases). The ends were cut back, 6 bases at V and 1 base at J, with 12 bases in the middle. This CDR3 is 14 amino acids long.

This sequence joins TRBV20-1 and TRBJ1-5; D is undetermined. The CDR3 has 14 amino acids. Germline CDR1 DFQATT, CDR2 SNEGSKA (reference sequence). The ends were cut back, 1 base at V and 4 bases at J, with 11 bases in the middle. The chain's CDR3 is CSARVPASNQPQHF. The CDR3 DNA follows: TGCAGTGCTAGAGTGCCAGCGAGTAATCAGCCCCAGCATTTT.

In this sample, this clonotype turned up a few times. This chain joins TRBV11-2 and TRBJ2-7, with unresolved D. There are 13 residues in the CDR3. Germline V gene sequence: CDR1 SGHAT, CDR2 FQNNGV. V lost 4 bases to trimming and J lost 6 bases, with 13 bases between them. CDR3: CASSSTTVSEQYF. DNA for the CDR3: TGTGCCAGCAGCTCAACTACTGTATCCGAGCAGTACTTC.

The chain has TRBV14 and TRBJ1-2, with no clear D. V lost 1 base and J 4 bases, leaving 10 bases between the germline ends. The CDR3 totals 14 residues. Germline V gene sequence: CDR1 SGHDN, CDR2 FVKESK. CDR3 residues: CASSQGGWVYGYTF. The DNA of the CDR3 is TGTGCCAGCAGCCAAGGAGGGTGGGTCTATGGCTACACCTTC.

This sequence joins TRBV28 and TRBJ2-5, with 8 bases aligning to TRBD2. V lost 3 bases to trimming and J lost 4 bases; unmatched junction nucleotides: 7. This CDR3 has 15 residues. CDR1 is MDHEN and CDR2 is SYDVKM in the germline V gene. CDR3 amino acids: CASSLGLVFPETQYF. In DNA form, the CDR3 reads TGTGCCAGCAGTTTGGGACTAGTCTTTCCAGAGACCCAGTACTTC.

The rearrangement joins TRBV5-5 to TRBJ1-2; D possibly corresponds to TRBD1 (5 bases). The CDR3 has 11 residues. V shed 7 bases and J shed 5 bases, with 9 bases lying between them. Germline CDR1 is SGHKS and CDR2 is YYEKEE (reference sequence). The CDR3 sequence: CASGDSYGYTF. CDR3 DNA: TGTGCCAGCGGGGACTCGTATGGCTACACCTTC.

This clonotype is a singleton in its sample. V and J are TRBV5-8 and TRBJ2-7; tentative D call: TRBD1 (5 bases). V was pared by 1 base and J by 0 bases, with 11 bases between. The CDR3 has 15 amino acids. Germline assignment: CDR1 SGHTS and CDR2 YDEGEE. The CDR3 nucleotides read TGTGCCAGCAGCTTGTCAGGGAAGGGCTCCTACGAGCAGTACTTC. Its translation is CASSLSGKGSYEQYF.